This T cell receptor beta chain is drawn from a study of beta chain features in type 1 diabetes. V was clipped by 0 bases and J by 10 bases; unmatched bases: 4. CDR1 MNHNY and CDR2 SVGAGI come from the germline V gene (reference sequence). This CDR3 comprises 15 residues. Every bit of the isolated RNA underwent reverse transcription, so sequencing read expressed TCRB transcripts. Sequencing used immunoSEQ multiplex PCR; TCRdb keeps in-frame clones, though not all of them. The sample lists 100,000 to 150,000 clones, roughly 10% occurring once. Whole-study results and caveats: Researchers report that Type 1 diabetes patients had moderately but significantly shorter TCRB CDR3s across all four CD4+ subsets.

This clone was detected a few times. Its antigen is not identified. The same CDR3 arises from other DNA sequences in this sample as well. The origin of this receptor is a young man with type 1 diabetes. The chain carries TRBV6-6 and TRBJ1-6, with TRBD1 matching over 9 bases. Sequenced: central memory CD4+ T cells from blood. CDR3: CASSYSRTGDSPLHF. The DNA for the CDR3 is TGTGCCAGCAGTTACTCTAGGACAGGGGACTCACCCCTCCACTTT.